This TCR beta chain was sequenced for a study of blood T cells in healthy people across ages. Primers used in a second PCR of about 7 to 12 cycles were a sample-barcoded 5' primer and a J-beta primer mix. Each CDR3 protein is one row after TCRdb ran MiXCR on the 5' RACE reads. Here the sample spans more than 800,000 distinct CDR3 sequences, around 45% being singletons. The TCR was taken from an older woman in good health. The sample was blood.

CDR3 DNA: TGTGCCAGCAGCGTGGGGACTCTACCCTACGAGCAGTACTTC. Its protein product is CASSVGTLPYEQYF. V gene TRBV9 combines with J gene TRBJ2-7, with D possibly TRBD2 on 6 matching bases. Trimming removed 2 bases at V and 2 bases at J, with 11 bases between. The CDR3 consists of 14 residues. The germline gives CDR1 SGDLS, CDR2 YYNGEE.